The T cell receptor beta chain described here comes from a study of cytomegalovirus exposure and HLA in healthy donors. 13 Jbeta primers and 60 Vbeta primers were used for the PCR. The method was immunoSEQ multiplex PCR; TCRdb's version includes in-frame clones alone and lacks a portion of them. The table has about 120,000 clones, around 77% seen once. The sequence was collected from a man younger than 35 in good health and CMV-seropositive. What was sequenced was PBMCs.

CDR3 nucleotide sequence: TGTGCCAGCAGCACCGATCCCTTGGATGAGGACACCGGGGAGCTGTTTTTT. This encodes CASSTDPLDEDTGELFF. The chain employs TRBV7-6 and TRBJ2-2; D is uncertain. The CDR3 contains 17 residues. CDR1 and CDR2 (germline): SGHVS, FNYEAQ. Trimming left V 5 bases short and J 3 bases short, with 19 bases between.